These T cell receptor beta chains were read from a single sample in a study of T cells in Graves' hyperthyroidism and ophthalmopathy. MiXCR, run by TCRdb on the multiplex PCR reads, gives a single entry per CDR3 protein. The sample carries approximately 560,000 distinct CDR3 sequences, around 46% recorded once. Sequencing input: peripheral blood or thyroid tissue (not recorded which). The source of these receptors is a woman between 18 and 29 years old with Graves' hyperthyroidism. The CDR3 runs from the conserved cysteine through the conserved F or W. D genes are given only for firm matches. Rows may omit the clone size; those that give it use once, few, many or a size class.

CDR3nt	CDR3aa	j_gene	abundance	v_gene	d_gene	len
TGTGCCAGCAGCCGGACAGGGGCGTTCTACGAGCAGTACTTC	CASSRTGAFYEQYF	TRBJ2-7	.	TRBV7-9	TRBD1	14
TGTGCTAGTGGTTTGCCGCAAGAGACCCAGTACTTC	CASGLPQETQYF	TRBJ2-5	.	TRBV12-5	.	12
TGTGCCAGCAGCTTGACCCTTGGTGGGGGGAGCCAGTACTTC	CASSLTLGGGSQYF	TRBJ2-5	.	TRBV7-2	.	14
TGTGCCACCAGTGGCCGGGGACAGGGGATCCAAGAGACCCAGTACTTC	CATSGRGQGIQETQYF	TRBJ2-5	many	TRBV24-1	TRBD1	16
TGTGCCATCACCCCAGATTCACCCCTCCACTTT	CAITPDSPLHF	TRBJ1-6	many	TRBV10-3	.	11
TGTGCCAGCAGCCAGCTAGAGCGGGACTCCTACGAGCAGTACTTC	CASSQLERDSYEQYF	TRBJ2-7	few	TRBV14	TRBD2	15
TGTGCCATCAGTGCGTCGGTCGGTTTTTCCAACGTCCTGACTTTC	CAISASVGFSNVLTF	TRBJ2-6	.	TRBV10-3	.	15
TGCAGCGTTGCGGGCGGGATGTACGAGCAGTACTTC	CSVAGGMYEQYF	TRBJ2-7	.	TRBV29-1	.	12
TGCGCCAGCAGCCAATGGGGGGAGGGCGGCAACGAGCAGTACTTC	CASSQWGEGGNEQYF	TRBJ2-7	few	TRBV4-1	TRBD2	15
TGTGCCACCAGTGACAACGCAGTTGGGGGCTACGAGCGGCAGTACTTC	CATSDNAVGGYERQYF	TRBJ2-7	few	TRBV24-1	.	16
TGTGCCAGTAGTCAATCAGCGGGAGGGACGTACGAGCAGTACTTC	CASSQSAGGTYEQYF	TRBJ2-7	.	TRBV19	TRBD2	15
TGTGCCATCAGTGCTAGACCCCTCGACAGGGTAGGGTACGAGCAGTACTTC	CAISARPLDRVGYEQYF	TRBJ2-7	.	TRBV10-3	TRBD1	17
TGTGCTGTTAGTCCGGGGAATCAGCCCCAGCATTTT	CAVSPGNQPQHF	TRBJ1-5	once	TRBV12-3/TRBV12-4	.	12
TGTGCCAGCTTACCACAGGATTCACCCCTCCACTTT	CASLPQDSPLHF	TRBJ1-6	.	TRBV25-1	.	12
TGTGCCAGCAGTGATGGGCGGGAGTCGCACCTCGAGCAGTACTTC	CASSDGRESHLEQYF	TRBJ2-7	many	TRBV2	TRBD2	15
TGCGCCAGCAGCCAAGATCGCGAAGATTCCTACGAGCAGTACTTC	CASSQDREDSYEQYF	TRBJ2-7	.	TRBV4-3	.	15
TGTGCCAGCGCCATTGGGGAGGTCTACGAGCAGTACTTC	CASAIGEVYEQYF	TRBJ2-7	.	TRBV12-3/TRBV12-4	.	13
TGTGCCAGCAGCTTCCTTGAGACACAAATCAGCGGCGAGCAGTACTTC	CASSFLETQISGEQYF	TRBJ2-7	.	TRBV7-8	.	16
TGTGCCAGCAGTTACTCGCGGAGCTGGAACGGGGAGCTGTTTTTT	CASSYSRSWNGELFF	TRBJ2-2	.	TRBV2	.	15
TGTGCCAGCAGCCCTCAGGCCTCTGGGGCCAACGTCCTGACTTTC	CASSPQASGANVLTF	TRBJ2-6	many	TRBV7-3	.	15
TGCAGTGCTAGAGATCCCCAGCAACGAATTCTCTATGGCTACACCTTC	CSARDPQQRILYGYTF	TRBJ1-2	.	TRBV20-1	.	16
TGTGCCAGCACCAGCCCCCCTAGCACTTTGTTCTTC	CASTSPPSTLFF	TRBJ1-2	.	TRBV6-1	.	12
TGCGCCAGCAGTCCGGCAGTTAGCGTCCTGACTTTC	CASSPAVSVLTF	TRBJ2-6	many	TRBV5-1	.	12
TGTGCCATCAGTACGAGACAAAGCACTGAAGCTTTCTTT	CAISTRQSTEAFF	TRBJ1-1	.	TRBV10-3	.	13
TGTGCCAGCAGGTCCCATTGGCGGAGTACCTACGAGCAGTACTTC	CASRSHWRSTYEQYF	TRBJ2-7	.	TRBV7-8	.	15
TGTACCAGCTCTGAAGGTCAGCCCCAGCATTTT	CTSSEGQPQHF	TRBJ1-5	.	TRBV2	.	11
TGTGCCAGCAGTCCAGGGACAGGGATCGGCGAGCAGTACTTC	CASSPGTGIGEQYF	TRBJ2-7	few	TRBV12-3/TRBV12-4	TRBD1	14
TGTGCCAGCAGTGATGCAGGGGGCGTTTACGAGCAGTACTTC	CASSDAGGVYEQYF	TRBJ2-7	.	TRBV2	TRBD1	14
TGTGCCAGCAGTTTAATAGGGGCATCAGATGAAAAACTGTTTTTT	CASSLIGASDEKLFF	TRBJ1-4	.	TRBV2	.	15
TGTGCCAGCAGTGAAAAATCCTACGAGCAGTACTTC	CASSEKSYEQYF	TRBJ2-7	.	TRBV2	.	12
TGCAGTGTTAGAGATCCGACAGGGACTCAGCCCCAGCATTTT	CSVRDPTGTQPQHF	TRBJ1-5	.	TRBV20-1	TRBD1	14
TGTGCCAGCACCCTCGCTGCGGGAGCGAACACCGAGGAGCTGTTTTTT	CASTLAAGANTEELFF	TRBJ2-2	.	TRBV7-2	TRBD2	16
TGTGCCAGCGGACGGGACAGCTATAATTCACCCCTCCACTTT	CASGRDSYNSPLHF	TRBJ1-6	many	TRBV2	TRBD1	14
TGTGCCACCAGCAGAGTGGTCGAGGGGGGGGCCAACGTCCTGACTTTC	CATSRVVEGGANVLTF	TRBJ2-6	.	TRBV15	.	16
TGTGCCAGCCGGGGACAGGGCTGGGAAAAACTGTTTTTT	CASRGQGWEKLFF	TRBJ1-4	.	TRBV25-1	TRBD1	13
TGTGCCAGCAGCTACTGGACTAGCGGGGGAATTAAGCAGTTCTTC	CASSYWTSGGIKQFF	TRBJ2-1	.	TRBV7-2	TRBD2	15
TGTGCCAGCAGTGAGCCGCCCGGGACAGGCTATGGCTACACCTTC	CASSEPPGTGYGYTF	TRBJ1-2	few	TRBV2	TRBD1	15
TGTGCCAGCAGTCCTCTCGCGGGAGGCCACGAGCAGTACTTC	CASSPLAGGHEQYF	TRBJ2-7	many	TRBV25-1	TRBD2	14
TGTGCCAGCAGCTTTGAGGGAGTCGGGGAGCAGTACTTC	CASSFEGVGEQYF	TRBJ2-7	.	TRBV7-2	.	13
TGCAGCGTTGCGGGAGTCTACAATGAGCAGTTCTTC	CSVAGVYNEQFF	TRBJ2-1	.	TRBV29-1	.	12